The rows below give T cell receptor beta chains drawn from one sample of a study of cytomegalovirus exposure and HLA in healthy donors. TCRdb's copy holds only in-frame clones and misses some; the assay was immunoSEQ multiplex PCR. The sample includes tens of thousands of clones, over 95% of them seen just once. Sequenced material: PBMCs. Every receptor here comes from a man aged 18 to 35 in good health and CMV-seronegative. Each CDR3 is given with its conserved first and last residue. The order of the fields is clone size, J gene, V gene, D gene, CDR3 protein, CDR3 DNA. D genes are given only for firm matches. Size values are once, few and many counts, or a class for expanded clones, and some rows have none.

clone_size: .; j_call: TRBJ1-5; v_call: TRBV4-2; d_call: .; cdr3_aa: CASSQDRGYQPQHF; cdr3_nt: TGTGCCAGCAGCCAAGATAGGGGGTATCAGCCCCAGCATTTT
clone_size: .; j_call: TRBJ2-5; v_call: TRBV4-1; d_call: TRBD1; cdr3_aa: CASSQIQGSETQYF; cdr3_nt: TGCGCCAGCAGCCAAATACAGGGGTCGGAGACCCAGTACTTC
clone_size: .; j_call: TRBJ2-3; v_call: TRBV10-2; d_call: .; cdr3_aa: CASSAADTQYF; cdr3_nt: TGCGCCAGCAGTGCGGCAGATACGCAGTATTTT
clone_size: .; j_call: TRBJ1-1; v_call: TRBV6-5; d_call: .; cdr3_aa: CASSYSSGSSGTEAFF; cdr3_nt: TGTGCCAGCAGTTATTCGTCCGGGTCGTCGGGCACTGAAGCTTTCTTT
clone_size: .; j_call: TRBJ2-1; v_call: TRBV9; d_call: TRBD2; cdr3_aa: CASSPREAVYNEQFF; cdr3_nt: TGTGCCAGCAGCCCGCGGGAGGCCGTCTACAATGAGCAGTTCTTC
clone_size: .; j_call: TRBJ1-2; v_call: TRBV6-5; d_call: .; cdr3_aa: CASSSSFSVGGHGYTF; cdr3_nt: TGTGCCAGCAGTTCCTCCTTCTCCGTGGGTGGGCACGGCTACACCTTC
clone_size: .; j_call: TRBJ1-1; v_call: TRBV28; d_call: TRBD1; cdr3_aa: CASRPGTGRQAFF; cdr3_nt: TGTGCCAGCAGACCCGGGACAGGGAGACAAGCTTTCTTT
clone_size: .; j_call: TRBJ2-5; v_call: TRBV6-5; d_call: TRBD1; cdr3_aa: CASSSGQGAQETQYF; cdr3_nt: TGTGCCAGCAGTTCGGGACAGGGGGCCCAAGAGACCCAGTACTTC
clone_size: .; j_call: TRBJ2-1; v_call: TRBV10-3; d_call: .; cdr3_aa: CAISYRVYNEQFF; cdr3_nt: TGTGCCATCAGTTACAGGGTGTACAATGAGCAGTTCTTC
clone_size: .; j_call: TRBJ2-3; v_call: TRBV6-1; d_call: TRBD1; cdr3_aa: CASSEAQGVEGTDTQYF; cdr3_nt: TGTGCCAGCAGTGAAGCGCAGGGGGTCGAGGGCACAGATACGCAGTATTTT
clone_size: .; j_call: TRBJ1-5; v_call: TRBV5-6; d_call: TRBD1; cdr3_aa: CASSLWGQGTQPQHF; cdr3_nt: TGTGCCAGCAGCTTGTGGGGACAGGGTACCCAGCCCCAGCATTTT
clone_size: .; j_call: TRBJ1-2; v_call: TRBV6-5; d_call: TRBD1; cdr3_aa: CASTNRGLGYTF; cdr3_nt: TGTGCCAGCACCAATAGGGGGCTTGGCTACACCTTC
clone_size: .; j_call: TRBJ2-5; v_call: TRBV7-8; d_call: .; cdr3_aa: CASSQTGSQETQYF; cdr3_nt: TGTGCCAGCAGCCAGACAGGTTCCCAAGAGACCCAGTACTTC
clone_size: once; j_call: TRBJ1-1; v_call: TRBV5-6; d_call: .; cdr3_aa: CASSTGRWGGTEAFF; cdr3_nt: TGTGCCAGCAGTACAGGGAGATGGGGGGGCACTGAAGCTTTCTTT
clone_size: .; j_call: TRBJ2-7; v_call: TRBV14; d_call: TRBD1; cdr3_aa: CASSQLTGGLGEQYF; cdr3_nt: TGTGCCAGCAGCCAGCTGACAGGGGGCCTCGGCGAGCAGTACTTC
clone_size: .; j_call: TRBJ2-7; v_call: TRBV6-6; d_call: .; cdr3_aa: CASSPDTGVHEQYF; cdr3_nt: TGTGCCAGCAGTCCTGACACGGGAGTCCACGAGCAGTACTTC
clone_size: .; j_call: TRBJ1-2; v_call: TRBV9; d_call: TRBD1; cdr3_aa: CASSVVPQGDWGYTF; cdr3_nt: TGTGCCAGCAGCGTCGTTCCTCAGGGGGATTGGGGCTACACCTTC
clone_size: .; j_call: TRBJ2-7; v_call: TRBV5-6; d_call: .; cdr3_aa: CASSSDRVSYEQYF; cdr3_nt: TGTGCCAGCAGCTCGGACAGAGTCTCCTACGAGCAGTACTTC
clone_size: .; j_call: TRBJ1-1; v_call: TRBV7-9; d_call: .; cdr3_aa: CASSLARGGPEAFF; cdr3_nt: TGTGCCAGCAGCTTAGCGAGGGGGGGACCTGAAGCTTTCTTT
clone_size: .; j_call: TRBJ1-2; v_call: TRBV6-6; d_call: .; cdr3_aa: CASSYSGARSYGYTF; cdr3_nt: TGTGCCAGCAGTTACTCGGGGGCGCGGTCCTATGGCTACACCTTC
clone_size: .; j_call: TRBJ1-5; v_call: TRBV19; d_call: .; cdr3_aa: CASNLGARLNQPQHF; cdr3_nt: TGTGCCAGTAATTTAGGGGCCCGGCTCAATCAGCCCCAGCATTTT
clone_size: .; j_call: TRBJ2-7; v_call: TRBV6-5; d_call: .; cdr3_aa: CASSYSRDFWSYEQYF; cdr3_nt: TGTGCCAGCAGTTACTCCCGGGACTTCTGGTCCTACGAGCAGTACTTC
clone_size: .; j_call: TRBJ1-3; v_call: TRBV28; d_call: TRBD1; cdr3_aa: CASSLGAGGDIYGNTIYF; cdr3_nt: TGTGCCAGCAGTTTAGGGGCAGGGGGCGATATTTATGGAAACACCATATATTTT
clone_size: .; j_call: TRBJ1-2; v_call: TRBV28; d_call: TRBD1; cdr3_aa: CASRPVTGATPYGYTF; cdr3_nt: TGTGCCAGCAGGCCCGTGACAGGGGCTACGCCTTATGGCTACACCTTC
clone_size: .; j_call: TRBJ1-4; v_call: TRBV6-6; d_call: .; cdr3_aa: CASSYRGGEEKLFF; cdr3_nt: TGTGCCAGCAGTTACCGGGGAGGGGAAGAAAAACTGTTTTTT
clone_size: once; j_call: TRBJ1-4; v_call: TRBV6-9; d_call: TRBD1; cdr3_aa: CASRIDRVRYNEKLFF; cdr3_nt: TGTGCCAGCAGAATCGACAGGGTCCGATATAATGAAAAACTGTTTTTT
clone_size: .; j_call: TRBJ2-1; v_call: TRBV2; d_call: TRBD1; cdr3_aa: CASSRTGYNEQFF; cdr3_nt: TGTGCCAGCAGTAGGACAGGGTACAATGAGCAGTTCTTC
clone_size: .; j_call: TRBJ2-5; v_call: TRBV28; d_call: TRBD1; cdr3_aa: CASSYLTGGGETQYF; cdr3_nt: TGTGCCAGCAGTTATCTGACAGGGGGAGGAGAGACCCAGTACTTC
clone_size: .; j_call: TRBJ2-5; v_call: TRBV30; d_call: .; cdr3_aa: CASLGQGKETQYF; cdr3_nt: TGTGCCTCGCTTGGGCAGGGGAAAGAGACCCAGTACTTC
clone_size: .; j_call: TRBJ2-7; v_call: TRBV7-6; d_call: TRBD1; cdr3_aa: CASSLGQGVYEQYF; cdr3_nt: TGTGCCAGCAGCTTAGGACAGGGGGTCTACGAGCAGTACTTC
clone_size: .; j_call: TRBJ1-4; v_call: TRBV19; d_call: TRBD1; cdr3_aa: CASRPGQGGKLFF; cdr3_nt: TGTGCCAGTAGGCCGGGACAGGGCGGAAAACTGTTTTTT
clone_size: once; j_call: TRBJ1-1; v_call: TRBV9; d_call: .; cdr3_aa: CASSPLRGSSTEAFF; cdr3_nt: TGTGCCAGCAGCCCGTTGAGGGGGTCCTCCACTGAAGCTTTCTTT
clone_size: .; j_call: TRBJ1-5; v_call: TRBV5-4; d_call: TRBD1; cdr3_aa: CASSQGQGSDQPQHF; cdr3_nt: TGTGCCAGCAGCCAGGGACAGGGAAGTGATCAGCCCCAGCATTTT
clone_size: .; j_call: TRBJ2-7; v_call: TRBV7-2; d_call: .; cdr3_aa: CASSLGEAHEQYF; cdr3_nt: TGTGCCAGCAGCTTAGGGGAGGCCCACGAGCAGTACTTC
clone_size: .; j_call: TRBJ2-7; v_call: TRBV4-2; d_call: TRBD2; cdr3_aa: CASSQPRTSGYEQYF; cdr3_nt: TGTGCCAGCAGCCAACCCCGGACTAGCGGCTACGAGCAGTACTTC
clone_size: .; j_call: TRBJ2-5; v_call: TRBV29-1; d_call: TRBD1; cdr3_aa: CSAGTGGETQYF; cdr3_nt: TGCAGCGCAGGGACAGGGGGGGAGACCCAGTACTTC
clone_size: .; j_call: TRBJ2-6; v_call: TRBV7-8; d_call: TRBD1; cdr3_aa: CASATERGPGANVLTF; cdr3_nt: TGTGCCAGCGCCACAGAGAGGGGGCCTGGGGCCAACGTCCTGACTTTC
clone_size: .; j_call: TRBJ1-6; v_call: TRBV27; d_call: TRBD1; cdr3_aa: CARRDRPNSPLHF; cdr3_nt: TGTGCCAGGCGGGACAGGCCTAATTCACCCCTCCACTTT
clone_size: .; j_call: TRBJ2-5; v_call: TRBV5-4; d_call: TRBD1; cdr3_aa: CASSFKTGTAQETQYF; cdr3_nt: TGTGCCAGCAGCTTTAAAACCGGGACAGCACAAGAGACCCAGTACTTC
clone_size: once; j_call: TRBJ1-2; v_call: TRBV11-2; d_call: .; cdr3_aa: CASSLAGADGYTF; cdr3_nt: TGTGCCAGCAGCTTAGCAGGGGCCGATGGCTACACCTTC
clone_size: .; j_call: TRBJ1-5; v_call: TRBV27; d_call: TRBD1; cdr3_aa: CASRTGASNQPQHF; cdr3_nt: TGTGCCAGTAGAACAGGGGCGAGCAATCAGCCCCAGCATTTT
clone_size: .; j_call: TRBJ1-1; v_call: TRBV10-3; d_call: .; cdr3_aa: CAIRTDNMNTEAFF; cdr3_nt: TGTGCCATCAGGACGGACAACATGAACACTGAAGCTTTCTTT
clone_size: .; j_call: TRBJ2-1; v_call: TRBV5-1; d_call: TRBD2; cdr3_aa: CASSYGLAGGNYNEQFF; cdr3_nt: TGCGCCAGCAGTTATGGACTAGCGGGAGGCAACTACAATGAGCAGTTCTTC
clone_size: .; j_call: TRBJ1-1; v_call: TRBV6-5; d_call: .; cdr3_aa: CASSYLQDDEAFF; cdr3_nt: TGTGCCAGCAGTTACCTACAGGATGATGAAGCTTTCTTT